These T cell receptor beta chains were read from a single sample in a study of blood T cell repertoires in COVID-19. Measured with immunoSEQ multiplex PCR; TCRdb has only the in-frame clones, and not every one. The sample has fewer than 80,000 clones, 82% seen once. The sequenced sample consisted of peripheral blood. All receptors derive from a woman of 80 years or more with acute or convalescent COVID-19. The CDR3 runs from the conserved cysteine through the conserved F or W. Each record gives: clone size, J gene, V gene, D gene, CDR3 DNA, CDR3 protein. The D gene is left open where the match is weak. Not all rows give a size; the values are once, few, many and, for expanded clones, a class.

clone size: -; J gene: TRBJ1-1; V gene: TRBV9; D gene: -; CDR3 DNA: TGTGCCAGCAGCGCCGTCTCGACAGGGAACACTGAAGCTTTCTTT; CDR3 protein: CASSAVSTGNTEAFF
clone size: -; J gene: TRBJ2-7; V gene: TRBV5-4; D gene: -; CDR3 DNA: TGTGCCAGCAGCTTGGTGGAGTCCTACGAGCAGTACTTC; CDR3 protein: CASSLVESYEQYF
clone size: -; J gene: TRBJ2-7; V gene: TRBV7-8; D gene: TRBD1; CDR3 DNA: TGTGCCAGCAGCTTAGAGGCAGGGGGCAGCTACGAGCAGTACTTC; CDR3 protein: CASSLEAGGSYEQYF
clone size: -; J gene: TRBJ1-1; V gene: TRBV6-4; D gene: -; CDR3 DNA: TGTGCCAGCAGTGTTAACAGGAACACTGAAGCTTTCTTT; CDR3 protein: CASSVNRNTEAFF
clone size: -; J gene: TRBJ1-2; V gene: TRBV7-9; D gene: TRBD1; CDR3 DNA: TGTGCCAGCAGCTTGACCGGGACAGGGGCCTATGGCTACACCTTC; CDR3 protein: CASSLTGTGAYGYTF
clone size: -; J gene: TRBJ2-7; V gene: TRBV7-8; D gene: TRBD1; CDR3 DNA: TGTGCCAGCAGCCCCGGTGGCATATTTTGGAGGACAGGGTCAAGCGAGCAGTACTTC; CDR3 protein: CASSPGGIFWRTGSSEQYF
clone size: -; J gene: TRBJ1-6; V gene: TRBV18; D gene: -; CDR3 DNA: TGTGCCAGCTCTCTCAAAGGGGACGGGGGGTCACCCCTCCACTTT; CDR3 protein: CASSLKGDGGSPLHF
clone size: -; J gene: TRBJ2-7; V gene: TRBV12-5; D gene: -; CDR3 DNA: TGTGCTAGTGGGATAGGGGCAGCTAACTCCTACGAGCAGTACTTC; CDR3 protein: CASGIGAANSYEQYF
clone size: -; J gene: TRBJ2-7; V gene: TRBV12-3/TRBV12-4; D gene: -; CDR3 DNA: TGTGCCAGCAGTTTGGGCAGGGTCCACGAGCAGTACTTC; CDR3 protein: CASSLGRVHEQYF
clone size: -; J gene: TRBJ2-4; V gene: TRBV6-6; D gene: -; CDR3 DNA: TGTGCCAGCAGTCACCCTGGACAGCCAAGGACACTGAGACTAGCCAAAAACATTCAGTACTTC; CDR3 protein: CASSHPGQPRTLRLAKNIQYF
clone size: -; J gene: TRBJ2-3; V gene: TRBV19; D gene: -; CDR3 DNA: TGTGCCAGTAGTATAGATCTTGGGACACGGACAGATACGCAGTATTTT; CDR3 protein: CASSIDLGTRTDTQYF
clone size: -; J gene: TRBJ2-2; V gene: TRBV13; D gene: TRBD1; CDR3 DNA: TGTGCCAGCAGTTGGGGACAGGGGAACACCGGGGAGCTGTTTTTT; CDR3 protein: CASSWGQGNTGELFF
clone size: -; J gene: TRBJ2-3; V gene: TRBV27; D gene: -; CDR3 DNA: TGTGCCAGCAGTTTATCATTCAGGGGATGGGGCACAGATACGCAGTATTTT; CDR3 protein: CASSLSFRGWGTDTQYF
clone size: -; J gene: TRBJ1-1; V gene: TRBV12-5; D gene: TRBD1; CDR3 DNA: TGTGCTAGTGCTCTAACAGGGGCTGAAGCTTTCTTT; CDR3 protein: CASALTGAEAFF
clone size: -; J gene: TRBJ1-3; V gene: TRBV10-3; D gene: -; CDR3 DNA: TGTGCCATCAGTGGGGGCCCGAGCTCTGGAAACACCATATATTTT; CDR3 protein: CAISGGPSSGNTIYF
clone size: -; J gene: TRBJ1-1; V gene: TRBV11-2; D gene: -; CDR3 DNA: TGTGCCAGCAGCCGAACCGCGACAGGGAACACTGAAGCTTTCTTT; CDR3 protein: CASSRTATGNTEAFF
clone size: -; J gene: TRBJ2-3; V gene: TRBV5-1; D gene: TRBD1; CDR3 DNA: TGCGCCAGCAGCTTGGGGGGACAGAGCGCCACAGATACGCAGTATTTT; CDR3 protein: CASSLGGQSATDTQYF
clone size: -; J gene: TRBJ1-2; V gene: TRBV19; D gene: -; CDR3 DNA: TGTGCCAGTAGTATAGCCCAGGGGCGAAACTATGGCTACACCTTC; CDR3 protein: CASSIAQGRNYGYTF
clone size: -; J gene: TRBJ2-1; V gene: TRBV6-5; D gene: TRBD1; CDR3 DNA: TGTGCCAGCAGCGGACAGGGGGCGCAGAATGAGCAGTTCTTC; CDR3 protein: CASSGQGAQNEQFF
clone size: once; J gene: TRBJ1-1; V gene: TRBV19; D gene: TRBD1; CDR3 DNA: TGTGCCAGTAGCCATCAGGGGGGCACTGAAGCTTTCTTT; CDR3 protein: CASSHQGGTEAFF
clone size: -; J gene: TRBJ2-3; V gene: TRBV7-2; D gene: TRBD2; CDR3 DNA: TGTGCCAGCAGCCACGGACTAGCGGTTAACGAGCATACGCAGTATTTT; CDR3 protein: CASSHGLAVNEHTQYF
clone size: -; J gene: TRBJ2-2; V gene: TRBV3-1/TRBV3-2; D gene: -; CDR3 DNA: TGTGCCAGCAGCCTTTACGACAGGTCCACCGGGGAGCTGTTTTTT; CDR3 protein: CASSLYDRSTGELFF
clone size: -; J gene: TRBJ1-1; V gene: TRBV12-3/TRBV12-4; D gene: TRBD1; CDR3 DNA: TGTGCCAGCAAAGGACAGGGATCGACTGAAGCTTTCTTT; CDR3 protein: CASKGQGSTEAFF
clone size: -; J gene: TRBJ1-3; V gene: TRBV25-1; D gene: -; CDR3 DNA: TGTGCCAGCAGTGACAGGGCAGGAGGAAACACCATATATTTT; CDR3 protein: CASSDRAGGNTIYF
clone size: -; J gene: TRBJ2-5; V gene: TRBV6-1; D gene: TRBD1; CDR3 DNA: TGTGCCAGCAGTGAAACCGGGACAGGGGGCCGAGAGACCCAGTACTTC; CDR3 protein: CASSETGTGGRETQYF
clone size: -; J gene: TRBJ2-1; V gene: TRBV7-9; D gene: -; CDR3 DNA: TGTGCCAGCAGCGCCCTCGGGAGCTCCTACAATGAGCAGTTCTTC; CDR3 protein: CASSALGSSYNEQFF
clone size: -; J gene: TRBJ2-7; V gene: TRBV2; D gene: -; CDR3 DNA: TGTGCCAGCAGACAGGGATCCTACGAGCAGTACTTC; CDR3 protein: CASRQGSYEQYF
clone size: once; J gene: TRBJ2-5; V gene: TRBV19; D gene: -; CDR3 DNA: TGTGCCAGTAGTGCCCTCAGGGAGACCCAGTACTTC; CDR3 protein: CASSALRETQYF
clone size: few; J gene: TRBJ1-5; V gene: TRBV21-1; D gene: -; CDR3 DNA: TGTGCCAGCAGCAAAGGTTGCGGAGATCCTAATCAGCCCCAGCATTTT; CDR3 protein: CASSKGCGDPNQPQHF
clone size: -; J gene: TRBJ1-2; V gene: TRBV29-1; D gene: -; CDR3 DNA: TGCAGCGGAGATGCGGGGGTCTATGGCTACACCTTC; CDR3 protein: CSGDAGVYGYTF
clone size: -; J gene: TRBJ1-2; V gene: TRBV2; D gene: TRBD1; CDR3 DNA: TGTGCCAGCAGAGACTTTAAGACAGGGGCTGTCGACCGTGGGGGCTACACCTTC; CDR3 protein: CASRDFKTGAVDRGGYTF
clone size: -; J gene: TRBJ1-6; V gene: TRBV19; D gene: TRBD1; CDR3 DNA: TGTGCCAGTAGTGCTACAGGGGGCCTAAATTCACCCCTCCACTTT; CDR3 protein: CASSATGGLNSPLHF
clone size: medium-sized; J gene: TRBJ2-3; V gene: TRBV5-4; D gene: -; CDR3 DNA: TGTGCCAGCGCTCCAGACCGGGGATTCACAGATACGCAGTATTTT; CDR3 protein: CASAPDRGFTDTQYF
clone size: -; J gene: TRBJ1-1; V gene: TRBV19; D gene: -; CDR3 DNA: TGTGCCAGTAGTATTCCCGGACGGGGGAACACTGAAGCTTTCTTT; CDR3 protein: CASSIPGRGNTEAFF
clone size: -; J gene: TRBJ2-2; V gene: TRBV7-2; D gene: -; CDR3 DNA: TGTGCCAGCAGCCCAACCCTGACAGACACCGGGGAGCTGTTTTTT; CDR3 protein: CASSPTLTDTGELFF
clone size: -; J gene: TRBJ1-4; V gene: TRBV5-8; D gene: -; CDR3 DNA: TGTGCCAGCAGCCCGCTGACCTTGGGGAGTGAAAAACTGTTTTTT; CDR3 protein: CASSPLTLGSEKLFF
clone size: -; J gene: TRBJ2-7; V gene: TRBV11-2; D gene: TRBD1; CDR3 DNA: TGTGCCAGCAGCCAAGGGACAGCATCCACCTACGAGCAGTACTTC; CDR3 protein: CASSQGTASTYEQYF
clone size: few; J gene: TRBJ2-5; V gene: TRBV5-6; D gene: TRBD1; CDR3 DNA: TGTGCCAGCAGCTTGGGGGTCGGGACAGGGTTAGAGACCCAGTACTTC; CDR3 protein: CASSLGVGTGLETQYF
clone size: -; J gene: TRBJ1-1; V gene: TRBV29-1; D gene: -; CDR3 DNA: TGCAGCGTTGATATGAGGGCAGGGAACACTGAAGCTTTCTTT; CDR3 protein: CSVDMRAGNTEAFF
clone size: -; J gene: TRBJ2-2; V gene: TRBV5-1; D gene: -; CDR3 DNA: TGCGCCAGCTCCCCGGACAGTCTGGGCACCGGGGAGCTGTTTTTT; CDR3 protein: CASSPDSLGTGELFF
clone size: -; J gene: TRBJ2-3; V gene: TRBV6-4; D gene: TRBD1; CDR3 DNA: TGTGCCAGCGCGAGGGGACAGGCTGAAAATACGCAGTATTTT; CDR3 protein: CASARGQAENTQYF
clone size: -; J gene: TRBJ1-6; V gene: TRBV3-1/TRBV3-2; D gene: -; CDR3 DNA: TGTGCCAGCAGCCAAGCCGGGTGGGATTCACCCCTCCACTTT; CDR3 protein: CASSQAGWDSPLHF
clone size: -; J gene: TRBJ1-4; V gene: TRBV5-1; D gene: TRBD1; CDR3 DNA: TGCGCCAGCGGTCAAGGACAGGGGCGTGAAAAACTGTTTTTT; CDR3 protein: CASGQGQGREKLFF
clone size: -; J gene: TRBJ2-7; V gene: TRBV9; D gene: -; CDR3 DNA: TGTGCCAGCAGCGTCGCCTTGGGAGCCGGCTACGAGCAGTACTTC; CDR3 protein: CASSVALGAGYEQYF
clone size: once; J gene: TRBJ1-3; V gene: TRBV9; D gene: -; CDR3 DNA: TGTGCCAGCAGCGCTAGAGGCTCTGGAAACACCATATATTTT; CDR3 protein: CASSARGSGNTIYF
clone size: -; J gene: TRBJ2-7; V gene: TRBV2; D gene: TRBD1; CDR3 DNA: TGTGCCAGCACCGAGGGACAGGGTGGATTTGGCTACGAGCAGTACTTC; CDR3 protein: CASTEGQGGFGYEQYF
clone size: -; J gene: TRBJ2-5; V gene: TRBV2; D gene: TRBD2; CDR3 DNA: TGTGCCAGCAGACCGGGACTAGCGGGGGGAAGTTGGTGGGAGACCCAGTACTTC; CDR3 protein: CASRPGLAGGSWWETQYF
clone size: -; J gene: TRBJ2-5; V gene: TRBV5-1; D gene: TRBD2; CDR3 DNA: TGCGCCAGCAGCTTCAGGACTAGCGGGGTCCAAGAGACCCAGTACTTC; CDR3 protein: CASSFRTSGVQETQYF
clone size: -; J gene: TRBJ2-7; V gene: TRBV7-8; D gene: TRBD2; CDR3 DNA: TGTGCCAGCAGGAACACTAGCGGGAGAGCCTACGAGCAGTACTTC; CDR3 protein: CASRNTSGRAYEQYF
clone size: once; J gene: TRBJ2-3; V gene: TRBV4-2; D gene: TRBD2; CDR3 DNA: TGTGCCAGCAGCCAGATTAGCGGGGGGGTGGATACGCAGTATTTT; CDR3 protein: CASSQISGGVDTQYF
clone size: -; J gene: TRBJ2-1; V gene: TRBV7-2; D gene: TRBD2; CDR3 DNA: TGTGCCAGCAGCTGGGGAGGCGGGGGGTCCTACAATGAGCAGTTCTTC; CDR3 protein: CASSWGGGGSYNEQFF
clone size: -; J gene: TRBJ1-6; V gene: TRBV5-6; D gene: TRBD1; CDR3 DNA: TGTGCCAGCAGCTTCCCAACAGGGGGCTATAATTCACCCCTCCACTTT; CDR3 protein: CASSFPTGGYNSPLHF
clone size: -; J gene: TRBJ1-4; V gene: TRBV7-9; D gene: TRBD1; CDR3 DNA: TGTGCCAGCAGCTCATCGGACAGGGGGCTGACTAATGAAAAACTGTTTTTT; CDR3 protein: CASSSSDRGLTNEKLFF